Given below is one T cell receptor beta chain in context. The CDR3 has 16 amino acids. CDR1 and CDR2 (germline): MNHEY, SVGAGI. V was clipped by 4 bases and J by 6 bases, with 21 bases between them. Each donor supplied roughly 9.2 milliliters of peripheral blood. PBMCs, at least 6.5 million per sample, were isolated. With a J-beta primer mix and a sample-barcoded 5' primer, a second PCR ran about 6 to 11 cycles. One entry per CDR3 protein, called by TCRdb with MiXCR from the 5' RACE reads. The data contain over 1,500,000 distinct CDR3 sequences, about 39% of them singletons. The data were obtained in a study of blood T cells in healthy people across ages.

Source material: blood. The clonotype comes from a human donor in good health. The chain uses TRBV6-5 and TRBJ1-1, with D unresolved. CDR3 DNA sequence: TGTGCCAGCAGTTCGGGAGCACCATGGGAAGGGTCTGAAGCTTTCTTT. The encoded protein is CASSSGAPWEGSEAFF.